This record concerns one T cell receptor (beta chain) sequence. This entry comes from a study of cytotoxic CD8 clonotypes in ibrutinib-treated CLL. CDR3 length equals 15 residues. The germline V gene encodes CDR1 SGHRS and CDR2 YFSETQ. V lost 0 bases, J lost 4 bases, and 6 bases stayed unmatched. TCRdb's copy holds only in-frame clones and misses some; the assay was immunoSEQ multiplex PCR. The data show hundreds of thousands of clones, with 70% seen just once and about 6% held by the top ten. Sample: PBMCs, taken after 12 months of ibrutinib treatment. This TCR was sampled from a human donor with chronic lymphocytic leukemia. This chain joins TRBV5-1 and TRBJ1-1; 7 bases line up with TRBD1. The CDR3 region is CASSLGTGLPTEAFF. Here the CDR3 DNA reads TGCGCCAGCAGCTTGGGGACAGGATTGCCCACTGAAGCTTTCTTT.